This T cell receptor (beta chain) was recovered during a study of OX40 agonist ivuxolimab in advanced cancers. Study-wide background: Averaging about 60 years in age, with a range of about 23 to 79, the cohort was approximately 84% male. Three patients, one with hepatocellular carcinoma and two with cutaneous melanoma, achieved partial responses. General study findings and limits: Certain nonresponders additionally had low normalized T-cell clonal expansion. In general, CD8+ T cells held more expanded clones than CD4+ did, on average.

The V gene's germline CDR1 is GTSNPN and CDR2 SVGIG (reference sequence). V lost 1 base, J lost 8 bases, and 10 bases stayed unmatched. The CDR3 is made up of 15 amino acids. For this clone: What it binds is not known.

Method: immunoSEQ multiplex PCR; TCRdb's copy keeps in-frame clones and lacks some. The sample holds about 93,000 clones; roughly 87% are singletons and the top ten take 0.33%. This receptor was identified in an adult with an advanced solid tumor such as melanoma, head and neck, liver or kidney cancer. This specimen was CD4+ or CD8+ T cells sorted from blood, taken in a trial of the OX40 agonist ivuxolimab. The chain has TRBV30 and TRBJ1-4; TRBD1 agrees at 7 bases. Here the CDR3 DNA reads TGTGCCTGGAGTGGCCCACAGGGGCTCTCCGAAAAACTGTTTTTT. It codes for CAWSGPQGLSEKLFF.